The 27 T cell receptor beta chains below all came from one sample that was sequenced in a study of PD-1 blockade in classical Hodgkin lymphoma. Brentuximab vedotin exposure varied among the patients, all of whom had relapsed after autologous stem cell transplantation. Clones were sequenced by immunoSEQ multiplex PCR, and TCRdb holds only the in-frame ones, with some missing. This table has around 66,000 clones, approximately 92% appearing once. The sequencing used peripheral blood mononuclear cells (PBMCs), collected at baseline. The receptor set was obtained from a human donor with classical Hodgkin lymphoma.

This clone was seen just once. V gene TRBV30 combines with J gene TRBJ1-2; D not resolved. V lost 5 bases to trimming and J lost 4 bases, with 11 bases between them. The germline CDR1 and CDR2 sequences are GTSNPN and SVGIG (reference sequence). This CDR3 has 12 amino acids. CDR3 protein: CAWDVQSYGYTF. The CDR3 DNA sequence: TGTGCCTGGGATGTTCAATCCTATGGCTACACCTTC.

V gene TRBV28 combines with J gene TRBJ1-5; 9 nucleotides match TRBD1. Germline trimming cut 8 bases from V and 6 bases from J; bases unmatched to any gene: 14. This CDR3 has 16 residues. Per germline, CDR1 MDHEN and CDR2 SYDVKM. In nucleotides, the CDR3 is TGTGCCAGCGGGTGGTTCATAGGACAGGGGAGTCAGCCCCAGCATTTT. Protein: CASGWFIGQGSQPQHF. Full variable domain (missing parts from reference TRBV28 and TRBJ1-5): DVKVTQSSRYLVKRTGEKVFLECVQDMDHENMFWYRQDPGLGLRLIYFSYDVKMKEKGDIPEGYSVSREKKERFSLILESASTNQTSMYLCASGWFIGQGSQPQHFGDGTRLSIL.

The rearrangement uses TRBV6-1 and TRBJ1-5, with D uncertain. Germline V CDR1 and CDR2: MNHNS, SASEGT. The CDR3 is made up of 13 amino acids. Deletions cut 7 bases from V and 1 base from J, with 8 bases between. The CDR3 sequence is CASIEGSNQPQHF. Written as DNA, the CDR3 is TGTGCCAGCATCGAGGGAAGCAATCAGCCCCAGCATTTT.

The gene calls are TRBV30 and TRBJ2-1, with 10 bases fitting TRBD1. Germline V lookup: CDR1 GTSNPN, CDR2 SVGIG (reference sequence). Trimming removed 6 bases from V and 3 bases from J; junction bases left unmatched: 17. The CDR3 extends over 18 amino acids. The CDR3 DNA is TGTGCCTGCCCCTGGGGGGACAGGGGAGGGGTAAGCTACAATGAGCAGTTCTTC. This translates into CACPWGDRGGVSYNEQFF.

The V and J genes are TRBV2 and TRBJ2-4; D call uncertain. CDR1 is SNHLY and CDR2 is FYNNEI in the germline V gene. The germline V and J ends were trimmed by 4 bases and 2 bases, with 9 bases remaining between them. The CDR3 contains 14 residues. The CDR3 DNA follows: TGTGCCAGCAGTGCCAGGACCACCAAAAACATTCAGTACTTC. Translation: CASSARTTKNIQYF.

The chain couples TRBV7-9 to TRBJ1-1; a weak D match, TRBD1 (6 bases). Per germline, CDR1 SEHNR and CDR2 FQNEAQ (reference sequence). The length of the CDR3 is 17 residues. Trimming cost V 1 base and J 1 base, with 16 bases left between them. This CDR3 reads CASSLVQGDLRNTEAFF. The CDR3 DNA reads TGTGCCAGCAGCTTAGTACAGGGAGACCTCAGGAACACTGAAGCTTTCTTT.

The chain recombines TRBV5-6 with TRBJ2-7; TRBD2 might be the D (5 bases). From germline, CDR1 is SGHDT and CDR2 YYEEEE. The CDR3 has 17 amino acids. V was cut by 4 bases and J by 0 bases, with 20 bases left in between. The CDR3 DNA is TGTGCCAGCAGCGCCTTGAGGGTTTTGGGCCTCTCCTACGAGCAGTACTTC. Its protein is CASSALRVLGLSYEQYF. The full variable domain, its missing parts supplied by reference TRBV5-6 and TRBJ2-7, is DAGVTQSPTHLIKTRGQQVTLRCSPKSGHDTVSWYQQALGQGPQFIFQYYEEEERQRGNFPDRFSGHQFPNYSSELNVNALLLGDSALYLCASSALRVLGLSYEQYFGPGTRLTVT.

This sequence joins TRBV7-3 and TRBJ1-1; the match to TRBD1 covers 8 bases. CDR1 SGHTA and CDR2 FQGTGA come from the germline V gene. The CDR3 sequence is 13 residues long. Trimming removed 5 bases from V and 5 bases from J; junction bases left unmatched: 4. CDR3: CASSPGQATEAFF. As DNA, the CDR3 is TGTGCCAGCAGCCCGGGACAGGCTACTGAAGCTTTCTTT. The whole variable domain, filled in from reference TRBV7-3 and TRBJ1-1, reads GAGVSQTPSNKVTEKGKYVELRCDPISGHTALYWYRQSLGQGPEFLIYFQGTGAADDSGLPNDRFFAVRPEGSVSTLKIQRTERGDSAVYLCASSPGQATEAFFGQGTRLTVV.

V usage is TRBV5-1 and J usage is TRBJ1-3, with a possible D match to TRBD1 (6 bases). The CDR3 has 13 residues. The germline CDR1 and CDR2 sequences are SGHRS and YFSETQ. With 3 bases removed from V and 11 bases from J, the gap between germline ends came to 15 bases. The CDR3 protein is CASSSEGVAPIYF. The CDR3 DNA follows: TGCGCCAGCAGCTCGGAGGGGGTCGCACCCATATATTTT. The full variable domain, completed using reference TRBV5-1 and TRBJ1-3, is KAGVTQTPRYLIKTRGQQVTLSCSPISGHRSVSWYQQTPGQGLQFLFEYFSETQRNKGNFPGRFSGRQFSNSRSEMNVSTLELGDSALYLCASSSEGVAPIYFGEGSWLTVV.

This clone was detected once. This chain uses TRBV27 with TRBJ2-6, with 8 bases fitting TRBD2. The ends lost 6 bases at V and 1 base at J; junction bases unmatched: 8. The germline gives CDR1 MNHEY, CDR2 SMNVEV (reference sequence). The length of the CDR3 is 17 residues. This chain's CDR3 is CASRKPGLGSGANVLTF. CDR3 nucleotides: TGTGCCAGCAGGAAGCCGGGACTAGGTTCTGGGGCCAACGTCCTGACTTTC.

The chain links TRBV11-2 to TRBJ2-1; TRBD2 matches 15 bases. CDR3 size: 18 residues. Germline CDR1 reads SGHAT; CDR2 reads FQNNGV. V lost 1 base, J lost 7 bases, and 8 bases stayed unmatched. In DNA, the CDR3 is TGTGCCAGCAGCTTAGGCCCCGGACTAGCGGGGGGGCAGAATGAGCAGTTCTTC. Residues: CASSLGPGLAGGQNEQFF.

As DNA, the CDR3 is TGCGCCAGCAGCCAAGAGGGCCAGGGGTGGTCCGAGCAGTACTTC. Protein sequence: CASSQEGQGWSEQYF. This rearrangement joins TRBV4-1 to TRBJ2-7; maybe TRBD1 (6 bases). V was shortened by 0 bases and J by 6 bases, with 15 bases between the two germline ends. Per germline, CDR1 MGHRA and CDR2 YSYEKL. The CDR3 loop spans 15 amino acids.

This sequence joins TRBV18 and TRBJ1-1; D is perhaps TRBD1 (6 bases). The CDR3 runs to 12 residues. Trimming pared 6 bases from V and 8 bases from J, leaving 13 bases between. Germline loops: CDR1 KGHSH, CDR2 LQKENI. CDR3 sequence reads: CASSRQDREAFF. CDR3 in DNA: TGTGCCAGCTCGAGACAGGACCGAGAAGCTTTCTTT.

On this clone: The junction shows a germline mismatch at one end, possibly a read error. The chain joins TRBV19 to TRBJ1-5, with D perhaps TRBD1 (5 bases). Germline V gene data show CDR1 as LNHDA and CDR2 as SQIVND (reference sequence). CDR3 length: 12 amino acids. In DNA, the CDR3 is TGTGCCAGTAGTATCGGGGTGGGGCCCACGGATTTT. Amino acids: CASSIGVGPTDF.

J is TRBJ2-7 and V is TRBV9; D is undetermined. Germline CDR1 SGDLS, CDR2 YYNGEE. This CDR3 spans 14 amino acids. Between the trimmed V and J ends, which lost 0 bases and 1 base, there was a span of 8 bases. The DNA of the CDR3 is TGTGCCAGCAGCGTAGGACCCGGTTCCTACGAGCAGTACTTC. It yields the protein CASSVGPGSYEQYF. Using reference TRBV9 and TRBJ2-7 for the parts outside the CDR3, the full variable domain is DSGVTQTPKHLITATGQRVTLRCSPRSGDLSVYWYQQSLDQGLQFLIQYYNGEERAKGNILERFSAQQFPDLHSELNLSSLELGDSALYFCASSVGPGSYEQYFGPGTRLTVT.

The chain carries TRBV10-3 and TRBJ1-3; D gene unclear. CDR3 length: 17 residues. The V gene lost 2 bases and the J gene lost 1 base, with 15 bases spanning the gap. Looked up from germline, CDR1 is ENHRY and CDR2 is SYGVKD. CDR3 DNA: TGTGCCATCAGTGAGGGGAAGGGAGGAGTATCTGGAAACACCATATATTTT. Residues: CAISEGKGGVSGNTIYF.

The chain joins TRBV6-5 to TRBJ2-7; D is ambiguous. CDR3 length: 13 residues. V was shortened by 2 bases and J by 2 bases, with 7 bases between the two germline ends. CDR1 and CDR2 (germline): MNHEY, SVGAGI. CDR3 DNA: TGTGCCAGCAGTTACAGGGAAACCTACGAGCAGTACTTC. It encodes CASSYRETYEQYF.

V gene TRBV19 combines with J gene TRBJ2-7; 7 positions agree with TRBD2. Looked up from germline, CDR1 is LNHDA and CDR2 is SQIVND (reference sequence). The CDR3 is made up of 15 amino acids. V dropped 7 bases and J dropped 5; count of bases not matched to a gene: 14. This chain's CDR3 is CASTLAATSEHEQYF. CDR3 nucleotides: TGTGCCAGTACCTTGGCGGCCACTAGCGAACACGAGCAGTACTTC.

The chain carries TRBV6-5 and TRBJ1-2; maybe TRBD1 (5 bases). CDR1 is MNHEY, CDR2 SVGAGI, per germline. This CDR3 comprises 14 residues. V lost 2 bases to trimming and J lost 5 bases, with 12 bases between them. The CDR3, as DNA: TGTGCCAGCAGTTACCGAAGGGGTGGGTATGGCTACACCTTC. This gives the protein CASSYRRGGYGYTF.

This clone was seen only a few times. The V and J genes are TRBV19 and TRBJ1-2; no reliable D call. CDR1 is LNHDA and CDR2 is SQIVND in the germline V gene (reference sequence). The CDR3 consists of 11 residues. V dropped 5 bases and J dropped 8 bases, with 9 bases sitting between them. Here the CDR3 reads CASSFGRGYTF. As DNA, the CDR3 is TGTGCCAGTAGTTTTGGTAGGGGCTACACCTTC.

The V call is TRBV29-1, the J call TRBJ2-3; D assignment may be TRBD1 or TRBD2 (5 bases each). This CDR3 contains 14 residues. Germline lookup yields CDR1 SQVTM and CDR2 ANQGSEA. Trimming took 7 bases from V and 6 from J, leaving 20 bases between them. The CDR3 loop reads CSAAAGTSSDTQYF. For the CDR3, the DNA is TGCAGCGCTGCCGCCGGGACCTCGTCCGATACGCAGTATTTT.

V and J are TRBV19 and TRBJ2-7, with D perhaps matching TRBD2 (7 bases). Germline loops: CDR1 LNHDA, CDR2 SQIVND (reference sequence). CDR3 length equals 14 residues. V was trimmed by 10 bases and J by 0 bases, leaving 16 bases between them. The DNA of the CDR3 is TGTGCCACCTCCTGGGGGGGGGCCTCCTACGAGCAGTACTTC. Its protein is CATSWGGASYEQYF.

The V call is TRBV4-1, the J call TRBJ2-7; 9 bases are a match to TRBD1. The CDR3 has 15 amino acids. With V trimmed by 2 bases and J by 4 bases, 6 bases remained unmatched. Looked up from germline, CDR1 is MGHRA and CDR2 is YSYEKL. The CDR3 coding sequence is TGCGCCAGCAGCCAAAGCGGGACAGGGCGGTACGAGCAGTACTTC. It translates to CASSQSGTGRYEQYF.

V is TRBV6-6 and J is TRBJ1-3; D remains ambiguous. The V end was cut by 7 bases, the J end by 0 bases, with 7 bases between. The CDR3 is 13 amino acids. CDR1 is MNHNY and CDR2 is SVGAGI in the germline V gene (reference sequence). This CDR3 reads CASTTASGNTIYF. The CDR3 region has the DNA TGTGCCAGCACCACAGCCTCTGGAAACACCATATATTTT.

The chain uses TRBV4-1 and TRBJ2-1; no clear D. CDR1 MGHRA and CDR2 YSYEKL come from the germline V gene. This CDR3 is built from 12 residues. V lost 1 base and J 7 bases, leaving 5 bases between the germline ends. The DNA of the CDR3 is TGCGCCAGCAGCCAAGTTATAAATGAGCAGTTCTTC. It translates to CASSQVINEQFF.

CDR3 DNA sequence: TGTGCCACTAGGACCACCCCCTATAGGAATGGCTACACCTTC. Protein product: CATRTTPYRNGYTF. V is TRBV19 and J is TRBJ1-2; D uncertain. Trimming shortened V by 10 bases and J by 6 bases, and 21 bases separated the two germline ends. Germline loops: CDR1 LNHDA, CDR2 SQIVND (reference sequence). The CDR3 loop spans 14 amino acids.

V usage is TRBV6-1 and J usage is TRBJ1-5; possibly TRBD1 for D (5 bases). The V gene's germline CDR1 is MNHNS and CDR2 SASEGT. The CDR3 extends over 14 amino acids. Trimming stripped 4 bases from V and 4 bases from J, with 11 bases between. In DNA form, the CDR3 reads TGTGCCAGCAGTGTAAGACAGCTAAATCAGCCCCAGCATTTT. Protein: CASSVRQLNQPQHF.